The clone carrying this TCR beta chain was counted a few times. The antigen is undetermined. CD4+ naive, central memory, regulatory and stem cell-like memory cells were sorted via CD45RO/CCR7/CD25/CD127/CD95/CD27. What was sequenced were expressed TCRB transcripts, since all of the isolated RNA had been reverse transcribed. Repertoires were generated with immunoSEQ multiplex PCR, while TCRdb's copy carries only in-frame clones and drops some. The table records tens of thousands of clones, 68% of them present only once. The V gene's germline CDR1 is SGHTA and CDR2 FQGNSA. The ends were cut back, 1 base at V and 4 bases at J, with 10 bases in the middle. This CDR3 comprises 14 residues. This sample stems from a study of beta chain features in type 1 diabetes. General observations from the study: Within each of all four CD4+ subsets, Type 1 diabetes patients had TCRB CDR3s that were moderately but significantly shorter. Patients with type 1 diabetes showed fewer VDJ junction insertions and more deletions. Cells expressing TCR highly could be over-represented by cDNA sequencing.

The clonotype originates from a woman aged 40 to 50 with type 1 diabetes. J is TRBJ2-5 and V is TRBV7-2; D call uncertain. Sequencing was carried out using stem cell memory CD4+ T cells from blood. CDR3 in DNA: TGTGCCAGCAGCTTAGGTTTCGGCGGAGAGACCCAGTACTTC. It specifies CASSLGFGGETQYF.